Below, 20 T cell receptor beta chains from the same sample are listed, as sequenced in a study of shared clonotypes between healthy human individuals (dated by TCRdb to between 2020 and 2021). CD8 naive samples were obtained by positive selection for CCR7 among CD45RO-negative cells, yielding a CD45RA+CCR7+ population from which TemRA cells were excluded. Receptor libraries were prepared by the immunoSEQ multiplex PCR assay. TCRdb mirrors the immuneACCESS table, restricted to in-frame sequences. Some clones are absent from its copies; in checked studies, under half trace to an unresolved V gene, and the reason for the others is unknown. The sample table holds 1.5 million to 2.5 million clones, of which roughly 95% were seen once. 0.9% to 1.5% of the sample lies in the top ten. The sequenced sample was naive CD8+ T cells sorted from blood. Taken with the paper, the label for cell subset or site translates to: CD45RA+CCR7+. These receptors all come from a man between 18 and 35 years old in good health.

This chain uses TRBV27 with TRBJ2-4, with D unresolved. There are 15 residues in the CDR3. The germline V gene encodes CDR1 MNHEY and CDR2 SMNVEV (reference sequence). The V and J ends lost 6 bases and 6 bases respectively, with 18 bases between them. Here the CDR3 reads CASSPPGQLGNIQYF. For the CDR3, the DNA is TGTGCCAGCAGCCCGCCTGGGCAGCTAGGAAACATTCAGTACTTC.

The gene calls are TRBV6-5 and TRBJ2-1, with D perhaps matching TRBD1 (5 bases). Germline CDR1 MNHEY, CDR2 SVGAGI. The CDR3 contains 15 residues. V was shortened by 7 bases and J by 0 bases, with 13 bases between the two germline ends. The CDR3 nucleotides are TGTGCCAGCACCCCCAGGGTGACCTCCTACAATGAGCAGTTCTTC. This sequence encodes CASTPRVTSYNEQFF.

This clone was counted a single time. The V call is TRBV7-9, the J call TRBJ1-2; TRBD1 aligns across 8 bases. In germline, CDR1 is SEHNR, CDR2 FQNEAQ (reference sequence). The V segment lost 4 bases and the J segment 0 bases; nucleotides outside the gene matches: 13. The CDR3 has 18 amino acids. The CDR3 coding sequence is TGTGCCAGCAGCTCCCAGGGGGCCCCCGCCCTTACTAACTATGGCTACACCTTC. Its protein is CASSSQGAPALTNYGYTF. The entire variable domain, with the rest obtained from reference TRBV7-9 and TRBJ1-2, is as follows: DTGVSQNPRHKITKRGQNVTFRCDPISEHNRLYWYRQTLGQGPEFLTYFQNEAQLEKSRLLSDRFSAERPKGSFSTLEIQRTEQGDSAMYLCASSSQGAPALTNYGYTFGSGTRLTVV.

The rearrangement uses TRBV6-5 and TRBJ2-1; possibly TRBD2 for D (5 bases). The V gene's germline CDR1 is MNHEY and CDR2 SVGAGI. Trimming removed 8 bases at V and 5 bases at J, with 19 bases between. CDR3 size: 15 residues. CDR3: CASGPLSGSDNEQFF. The CDR3 DNA reads as TGTGCCAGCGGGCCCTTGTCGGGGTCGGACAATGAGCAGTTCTTC.

Concerning this clone itself: Other DNA sequences in the sample encode the same CDR3. The rearrangement links TRBV27 to TRBJ1-6, with a possible D match to TRBD1 (5 bases). The CDR3 length is 14 residues. The germline CDR1 and CDR2 sequences are MNHEY and SMNVEV (reference sequence). V was shortened by 2 bases and J by 7 bases, with 9 bases between the two germline ends. This CDR3 reads CASSLGQGNSPLHF. CDR3 sequence (DNA): TGTGCCAGCAGTTTAGGGCAGGGAAATTCACCCCTCCACTTT.

To note about this clone: The sample contains more than one DNA sequence encoding this CDR3. The chain carries TRBV7-9 and TRBJ2-2, with D perhaps matching TRBD1 (5 bases). Germline V gene lookup returns CDR1 SEHNR and CDR2 FQNEAQ (reference sequence). The CDR3 is made up of 14 amino acids. Trimming took off 4 bases at V and 1 base at J, with 7 bases between the two ends. The CDR3 sequence: CASSSTVNTGELFF. The CDR3 coding sequence is TGTGCCAGCAGCTCGACAGTGAACACCGGGGAGCTGTTTTTT.

The chain recombines TRBV6-5 with TRBJ2-2, with 10 nucleotides matching TRBD2. Germline V lookup: CDR1 MNHEY, CDR2 SVGAGI. This CDR3 region has 15 residues. V was pared by 2 bases and J by 7 bases, with 4 bases of the junction left unmatched. CDR3 in amino acids: CASSYLAGAVGELFF. CDR3 DNA sequence: TGTGCCAGCAGTTACCTAGCGGGAGCGGTCGGGGAGCTGTTTTTT.

This chain uses TRBV6-5 with TRBJ2-5; D is perhaps TRBD1 or TRBD2 (5 bases each). Trimming stripped 4 bases from V and 2 bases from J, with 14 bases between. The CDR3 runs 15 residues. CDR1 is MNHEY, CDR2 SVGAGI, per germline. This CDR3 is CASSSTPWGQETQYF. In nucleotides, the CDR3 is TGTGCCAGCAGTTCCACACCGTGGGGGCAAGAGACCCAGTACTTC.

The chain uses TRBV7-9 and TRBJ2-5; 7 positions match TRBD1. The J segment lost 4 bases and the V segment lost 4 bases, leaving 9 bases of the junction unmatched. Germline V CDR1 and CDR2: SEHNR, FQNEAQ (reference sequence). The CDR3 sequence is 15 residues long. CDR3 nucleotides: TGTGCCAGCAGCTCCGACAGGGACCGGGGAGAGACCCAGTACTTC. This translates into CASSSDRDRGETQYF.

The chain combines TRBV7-9 with TRBJ2-2; 8 bases align to TRBD2. The CDR3 is 16 residues long. CDR1 is SEHNR, CDR2 FQNEAQ, per germline (reference sequence). Germline trimming cut 5 bases from V and 5 bases from J; bases unmatched to any gene: 10. The CDR3 spells CASSPSREGLTGELFF. The CDR3 DNA reads TGTGCCAGCAGCCCCAGCCGGGAGGGCCTAACCGGGGAGCTGTTTTTT.

The CDR3 region is CAWYGPGGYTDTQYF. In nucleotides, the CDR3 is TGTGCCTGGTACGGGCCAGGGGGGTACACAGATACGCAGTATTTT. The chain carries TRBV30 and TRBJ2-3, with D possibly TRBD1 on 7 matching bases. There are 15 residues in the CDR3. The germline CDR1 and CDR2 sequences are GTSNPN and SVGIG (reference sequence). Deletions cut 5 bases from V and 2 bases from J, with 17 bases between.

In regard to this clone: This same CDR3 is encoded by further DNA sequences in the sample. This sequence joins TRBV5-1 and TRBJ1-1; TRBD1 might be the D (6 bases). Deletions cut 0 bases from V and 5 bases from J, with 8 bases between. The length of the CDR3 is 13 residues. Germline values: CDR1 SGHRS, CDR2 YFSETQ. The CDR3: CASSLDRGTEAFF. For the CDR3, the DNA is TGCGCCAGCAGCTTGGATAGGGGGACTGAAGCTTTCTTT.

V usage is TRBV2 and J usage is TRBJ1-4; a possible D gene is TRBD1 (5 bases). The germline V gene encodes CDR1 SNHLY and CDR2 FYNNEI. Deletions cut 3 bases from V and 3 bases from J, with 8 bases between. CDR3 size: 14 residues. CDR3 bases: TGTGCCAGCAGTGACGGCAGGGCTAATGAAAAACTGTTTTTT. Amino acids: CASSDGRANEKLFF.

The gene calls are TRBV30 and TRBJ2-3; TRBD2 aligns across 11 bases. V lost 3 bases to trimming and J lost 3 bases; unmatched junction nucleotides: 17. This CDR3 comprises 19 residues. The germline V gene encodes CDR1 GTSNPN and CDR2 SVGIG (reference sequence). The CDR3 protein is CAWSPLASGGWFSTDTQYF. The CDR3 DNA sequence: TGTGCCTGGAGCCCACTGGCTAGCGGGGGGTGGTTCAGTACAGATACGCAGTATTTT.

V is TRBV2 and J is TRBJ2-7, with D unclear. The germline CDR1 and CDR2 sequences are SNHLY and FYNNEI. V was trimmed by 7 bases and J by 6 bases, leaving 22 bases between them. The CDR3 has 15 residues. In DNA, the CDR3 is TGTGCCAGCAACCCCTTCGCGGACCCTATCACCGAGCAGTACTTC. This translates into CASNPFADPITEQYF.

The chain is built from TRBV7-6 and TRBJ2-3; 13 nucleotides align to TRBD2. The CDR3 spans 20 residues. With 1 base clipped from V and 5 bases from J, the junction kept 15 bases outside the gene matches. CDR1 and CDR2 from the germline V gene are SGHVS and FNYEAQ. The CDR3 loop is CASSLGQGAGLAGAEDTQYF. The CDR3 coding sequence is TGTGCCAGCAGCTTAGGACAGGGGGCAGGACTAGCGGGAGCCGAAGATACGCAGTATTTT.

Note on this clone: Other nucleotide sequences from this sample produce the same CDR3. The chain couples TRBV2 to TRBJ2-7; D not certain. The CDR3 is 12 residues long. The V gene's germline CDR1 is SNHLY and CDR2 FYNNEI. Trimming shortened V by 4 bases and J by 0 bases, and 4 bases separated the two germline ends. The CDR3 DNA reads TGTGCCAGCAGTGGTCCCTCCTACGAGCAGTACTTC. Amino acids: CASSGPSYEQYF.

The genes are TRBV6-5 and TRBJ2-3, with D tentatively TRBD2 (6 bases). Germline CDR1 MNHEY, CDR2 SVGAGI. V was clipped by 5 bases and J by 0 bases, with 12 bases between them. This CDR3 is built from 15 residues. The CDR3 DNA follows: TGTGCCAGCAGTAGGAGGGTCCTTAGCACAGATACGCAGTATTTT. This gives the protein CASSRRVLSTDTQYF.

The chain is built from TRBV25-1 and TRBJ1-1; tentatively, D is TRBD1 (5 bases). V was pared by 5 bases and J by 6 bases, with 13 bases between. Germline lookup yields CDR1 MGHDK and CDR2 SYGVNS. This CDR3 is 13 amino acids long. DNA of the CDR3: TGTGCCAGCAGTAGTGGGGCGGGGGCTGAAGCTTTCTTT. Protein: CASSSGAGAEAFF.

V gene TRBV27 combines with J gene TRBJ1-1; 9 bases match TRBD1. The CDR3 consists of 14 residues. Germline V lookup: CDR1 MNHEY, CDR2 SMNVEV (reference sequence). After removal of 5 bases from V and 5 bases from J, the junction contained 6 bases not matched to a gene. The CDR3: CASSAQGALTEAFF. Here the CDR3 DNA reads TGTGCCAGCAGTGCACAGGGGGCGCTGACTGAAGCTTTCTTT.